This entry is about one T cell receptor (beta chain). Its antigen is unknown. Sequence at one end of the junction differs from germline and may be a read error. The data stem from a study of early T cells in non-severe SARS-CoV-2 infection. At the level of the study: Sequencing targeted bulk RNA from unsorted whole blood, leaving chains unpaired. Overall study findings and caveats: VDJdb matches were skewed toward anti-spike CD8 T cell responses.

Per the germline V gene, CDR1 is KGHSH and CDR2 is LQKENI. The CDR3 runs 15 residues. Tagging with unique molecular identifiers was applied to individual cDNA molecules. One entry per CDR3 protein results from TCRdb running MiXCR on the 5' RACE reads. This sample has 45,000 to 50,000 distinct CDR3 sequences; 6.2% occur once, and the top ten carry 6% to 8.5%. The origin of this receptor is an adult who was a healthcare worker with PCR-confirmed SARS-CoV-2 infection or an uninfected control (not recorded which). This chain connects TRBV18 to TRBJ1-3; D gene ambiguous. Sequencing was performed on whole blood, taken at baseline. CDR3 bases: TGTGTCAGCTCACCAGAGGTGTTACGAGGAAACACCATATATTTT. This translates into CVSSPEVLRGNTIYF.